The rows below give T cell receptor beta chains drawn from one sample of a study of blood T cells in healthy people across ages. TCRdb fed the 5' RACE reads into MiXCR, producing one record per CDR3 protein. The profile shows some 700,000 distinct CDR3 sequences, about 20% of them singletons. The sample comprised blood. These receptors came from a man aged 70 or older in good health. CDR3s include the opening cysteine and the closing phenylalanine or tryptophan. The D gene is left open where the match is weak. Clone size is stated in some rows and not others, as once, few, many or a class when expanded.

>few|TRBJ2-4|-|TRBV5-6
CASSLMGEAKNIQYF
TGTGCCAGCAGCTTGATGGGGGAAGCCAAAAACATTCAGTACTTC
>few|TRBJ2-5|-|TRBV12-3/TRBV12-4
CASSLIPRQETQYF
TGTGCCAGCAGTTTAATTCCCCGGCAAGAGACCCAGTACTTC
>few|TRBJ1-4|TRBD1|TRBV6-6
CASSDRGLNEKLFF
TGTGCCAGCAGTGACAGGGGGCTTAATGAAAAACTGTTTTTT
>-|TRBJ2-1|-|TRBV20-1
CSAFLGASYNEQFF
TGCAGTGCTTTCCTGGGCGCCTCCTACAATGAGCAGTTCTTC
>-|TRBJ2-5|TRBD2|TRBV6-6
CAMWEGFQETQYF
TGTGCCATGTGGGAGGGGTTCCAAGAGACCCAGTACTTC
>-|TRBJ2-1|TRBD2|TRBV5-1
CASSLGGASGSSSYNEQFF
TGCGCCAGCAGCTTGGGGGGGGCTAGCGGGAGTTCGTCCTACAATGAGCAGTTCTTC
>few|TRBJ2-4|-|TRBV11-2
CASSPDSGIYNIQYF
TGTGCCAGCAGCCCTGATTCGGGTATTTATAACATTCAGTACTTC
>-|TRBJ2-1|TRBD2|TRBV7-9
CASSFWLAGLEQFF
TGTGCCAGCAGCTTCTGGCTAGCGGGGTTAGAGCAGTTCTTC
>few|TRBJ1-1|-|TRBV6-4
CASSAGPATEAFF
TGTGCCAGCAGCGCCGGGCCGGCAACTGAAGCTTTCTTT
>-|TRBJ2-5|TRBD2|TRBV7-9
CASSPFLGLAGDTQETQYF
TGTGCCAGCAGCCCGTTCCTGGGACTAGCGGGAGACACCCAAGAGACCCAGTACTTC
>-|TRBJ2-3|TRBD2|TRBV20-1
CSASSPTSASTDTQYF
TGCAGTGCTAGTTCCCCAACTAGCGCTTCCACAGATACGCAGTATTTT
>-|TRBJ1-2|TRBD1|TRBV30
CARQGLGYGYTF
TGTGCCAGACAGGGGTTGGGCTATGGCTACACCTTC
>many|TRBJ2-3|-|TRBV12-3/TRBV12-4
CASTPGDTQYF
TGTGCCAGCACCCCCGGGGATACGCAGTATTTT